These 26 T cell receptor beta chains were all obtained from the same sample, sequenced in a study of CD8 T cells in ankylosing spondylitis. TCRdb independently ran MiXCR on the 5' RACE reads; one entry per CDR3 protein. The sample contains a few hundred thousand distinct CDR3 sequences, under 14% of which appear only once. Specimen: blood, either unsorted or a sorted T cell fraction (not recorded which). The receptor source for this set is a female donor with ankylosing spondylitis or in good health (not recorded which).

This chain links TRBV20-1 with TRBJ1-2, with TRBD1 matching over 8 bases. In germline, CDR1 is DFQATT, CDR2 SNEGSKA (reference sequence). The CDR3 is 15 amino acids. The CDR3 here is CSPGTGGRFNYGYTF. The CDR3 DNA is TGCAGCCCTGGGACAGGAGGTCGATTTAACTATGGCTACACCTTC.

This clonotype was recorded a few times. The rearrangement joins TRBV6-1 to TRBJ1-6; D may be TRBD1 (6 bases). V lost 5 bases to trimming and J lost 6 bases, with 17 bases between them. CDR3 length equals 16 residues. CDR1 is MNHNS, CDR2 SASEGT, per germline. The CDR3 DNA follows: TGTGCCAGCAGTAGAAACAGGGCCTTCCTTAATTCACCCCTCCACTTT. Its protein product is CASSRNRAFLNSPLHF.

This chain links TRBV6-2 or TRBV6-3 with TRBJ1-2; TRBD1 is a possible D gene (6 bases). V was trimmed by 6 bases and J by 7 bases, leaving 21 bases between them. CDR1 MNHEY and CDR2 SVGEGT come from the germline V gene. CDR3 size: 15 residues. The CDR3 DNA is TGTGCCAGCAGCCCCGGGGGCCTGCCTATCAGTGGCTACACCTTC. Translating it yields CASSPGGLPISGYTF.

This clonotype was observed many times. This chain joins TRBV20-1 and TRBJ1-5, with D possibly being TRBD1 (6 bases). The CDR3 spans 13 residues. Trimming shortened V by 6 bases and J by 1 base, and 10 bases separated the two germline ends. From germline, CDR1 is DFQATT and CDR2 SNEGSKA (reference sequence). The CDR3 here is CSAVQGSNQPQHF. The CDR3 nucleotides read TGCAGTGCCGTACAGGGAAGCAATCAGCCCCAGCATTTT.

This clonotype was observed a few times. The V gene is TRBV28, the J gene TRBJ2-7; 7 bases map to TRBD2. Germline loops: CDR1 MDHEN, CDR2 SYDVKM. The CDR3 runs 15 residues. J was trimmed by 2 bases and V by 5 bases; bases with no gene match: 9. Here the CDR3 DNA reads TGTGCCAGCAGTCCCATGCTAGCGGCACCCTACGAGCAGTACTTC. It translates to CASSPMLAAPYEQYF.

This chain connects TRBV5-1 to TRBJ2-1, with a possible D match to TRBD2 (5 bases). The CDR3 is 16 residues long. V was pared by 3 bases and J by 0 bases, with 13 bases between. The V gene's germline CDR1 is SGHRS and CDR2 YFSETQ. CDR3 in DNA: TGCGCCAGCAGCTCCGGACTGGAGAGCTCCTACAATGAGCAGTTCTTC. Translating gives CASSSGLESSYNEQFF.

The CDR3: CASNRLAGHTDTQYF. CDR3 nucleotide sequence: TGTGCCAGCAACCGACTAGCGGGGCACACAGATACGCAGTATTTT. The chain recombines TRBV7-2 with TRBJ2-3, with TRBD2 matching 11 bases. Losses at the gene ends were 7 bases for V and 2 bases for J; bases not matched to a gene: 5. CDR1 is SGHTA, CDR2 FQGNSA, per germline. The CDR3 consists of 15 residues.

V is TRBV28 and J is TRBJ2-1; 9 bases are shared with TRBD2. The V segment lost 4 bases and the J segment 12 bases; nucleotides outside the gene matches: 13. Germline V CDR1 and CDR2: MDHEN, SYDVKM. This CDR3 has 15 residues. CDR3 nucleotide sequence: TGTGCCAGCAGTTCCCCTAGCGGGGCGCCCTTTCCGCAGTTCTTC. Amino acids: CASSSPSGAPFPQFF. The full variable domain, its missing parts supplied by reference TRBV28 and TRBJ2-1, is DVKVTQSSRYLVKRTGEKVFLECVQDMDHENMFWYRQDPGLGLRLIYFSYDVKMKEKGDIPEGYSVSREKKERFSLILESASTNQTSMYLCASSSPSGAPFPQFFGPGTRLTVL.

This clonotype has more than one count but fewer than ten. The J gene is TRBJ1-5, the V gene TRBV6-1; D not resolved. Germline lookup yields CDR1 MNHNS and CDR2 SASEGT. V dropped 3 bases and J dropped 5 bases, with 20 bases sitting between them. CDR3 length: 17 residues. DNA of the CDR3: TGTGCCAGCAGTGATATGACAATGGGGAGGGTTGATCAGCCCCAGCATTTT. Its protein product is CASSDMTMGRVDQPQHF.

Ten or more counts support this clonotype. The chain couples TRBV20-1 to TRBJ2-4; TRBD1 is a possible D gene (6 bases). Germline assignment: CDR1 DFQATT and CDR2 SNEGSKA (reference sequence). There are 12 residues in the CDR3. Trimming took off 7 bases at V and 13 bases at J, with 20 bases between the two ends. DNA of the CDR3: TGCAGTGTCCGTGTAACAGGGAGTATACAGTACTTC. This codes for CSVRVTGSIQYF.

This clonotype was counted between two and nine times. This rearrangement joins TRBV7-8 to TRBJ2-7, with TRBD1 matching over 8 bases. CDR1 is SGHVS and CDR2 is FQNEAQ in the germline V gene. The CDR3 sequence is 12 residues long. The trim removed 5 bases at V and 6 bases at J, leaving 3 bases unmatched. CDR3 nucleotide sequence: TGTGCCAGCAGCCAAGGACAGGGCGAGCAGTACTTC. Protein product: CASSQGQGEQYF. The whole variable domain, remainder taken from reference TRBV7-8 and TRBJ2-7, is GAGVSQSPRYKVAKRGQDVALRCDPISGHVSLFWYQQALGQGPEFLTYFQNEAQLDKSGLPSDRFFAERPEGSVSTLKIQRTQQEDSAVYLCASSQGQGEQYFGPGTRLTVT.

This clonotype was recorded many times. The chain is built from TRBV12-3 or TRBV12-4 and TRBJ1-1; D is ambiguous. CDR3 length: 16 residues. Trimming left V 4 bases short and J 0 bases short, with 15 bases between. For the CDR3, the DNA is TGTGCCAGCAGTTCCTACAGCGGCGGGATGAACACTGAAGCTTTCTTT. This gives the protein CASSSYSGGMNTEAFF.

This clonotype was counted only a few times. This chain joins TRBV5-1 and TRBJ2-2, with D uncertain. V gave up 4 bases and J gave up 0 bases, with 13 bases separating them. Germline V gene sequence: CDR1 SGHRS, CDR2 YFSETQ. This CDR3 has 16 amino acids. CDR3 sequence: CASSQTPGPNTGELFF. The DNA of the CDR3 is TGCGCCAGCAGCCAAACCCCCGGGCCGAACACCGGGGAGCTGTTTTTT.

The chain has TRBV30 and TRBJ2-1; the match to TRBD2 covers 10 bases. The germline CDR1 and CDR2 sequences are GTSNPN and SVGIG (reference sequence). This CDR3 contains 13 residues. V shed 2 bases and J 9 bases; nucleotides not matched to a gene: 4. CDR3 in DNA: TGTGCCTGGAGTAGCGGGGGGGCCACTGAGCAGTTCTTC. Encoded protein: CAWSSGGATEQFF.

As regards this clonotype: One end of the junction does not line up with germline, which may come from a read error. This sequence joins TRBV29-1 and TRBJ2-3, with TRBD2 identical over 11 bases. The germline V gene has CDR1 SQVTM and CDR2 ANQGSEA. The CDR3 contains 10 residues. The CDR3 region has the DNA TGCAGCGTTGGGGATAGCGGGGGGGATTTT. Amino acids: CSVGDSGGDF.

This clonotype was observed many times. The gene calls are TRBV20-1 and TRBJ1-6; tentative D call: TRBD1 (6 bases). CDR1 is DFQATT, CDR2 SNEGSKA, per germline (reference sequence). V gave up 4 bases and J gave up 9 bases, with 22 bases separating them. The CDR3 runs 16 residues. CDR3 coding DNA: TGCAGTGCTACCCGGGGTATACAGGGCTCTAGTTCACCCCTCCACTTT. Translating it yields CSATRGIQGSSSPLHF.

This sequence joins TRBV7-8 and TRBJ2-1; 11 bases fit TRBD2. The junction had 8 bases not matched to a gene; V was cut back by 0 bases and J by 7 bases. The CDR3 runs 17 residues. Germline V lookup: CDR1 SGHVS, CDR2 FQNEAQ. For the CDR3, the DNA is TGTGCCAGCAGCTTAGCGAGAACTAGCGGGGGATATAATGAGCAGTTCTTC. Residues: CASSLARTSGGYNEQFF.

Ten or more counts support this clonotype. This chain joins TRBV4-1 and TRBJ1-5; a possible D gene is TRBD1 (5 bases). Germline CDR1 is MGHRA and CDR2 is YSYEKL. V was pared by 4 bases and J by 3 bases, with 16 bases between. This CDR3 has 16 amino acids. CDR3: CASSLTAQGINQPQHF. In DNA, the CDR3 is TGCGCCAGCAGCCTCACCGCGCAGGGAATCAATCAGCCCCAGCATTTT.

The chain is built from TRBV18 and TRBJ1-5; D remains ambiguous. CDR1 and CDR2 (germline): KGHSH, LQKENI. CDR3 length: 15 residues. V was shortened by 3 bases and J by 1 base, with 10 bases between the two germline ends. CDR3 nucleotide sequence: TGTGCCAGCTCACCTCTACAAGGGAGCAATCAGCCCCAGCATTTT. Protein sequence: CASSPLQGSNQPQHF.

This clonotype was recorded at least ten times. The chain recombines TRBV7-2 with TRBJ2-5; possible D gene TRBD1, 5 bases. The germline V and J ends were trimmed by 1 base and 4 bases, with 7 bases remaining between them. The V gene's germline CDR1 is SGHTA and CDR2 FQGNSA. The CDR3 length is 13 residues. CDR3 protein: CASSLVRVETQYF. The CDR3 coding sequence is TGTGCCAGCAGCTTAGTCAGGGTAGAGACCCAGTACTTC.

This clonotype was found many times. The gene calls are TRBV7-9 and TRBJ2-1; 7 bases agree with TRBD2. V lost 1 base and J lost 10; bases outside the gene matches: 13. Germline CDR1 reads SEHNR; CDR2 reads FQNEAQ (reference sequence). The CDR3 runs 16 residues. In DNA, the CDR3 is TGTGCCAGCAGCTTAGAGGTTGGGCTAGCGGTACTCGAGCAGTTCTTC. Amino acid sequence: CASSLEVGLAVLEQFF.

This clonotype turned up a few times. This sequence joins TRBV28 and TRBJ1-2; tentative D call: TRBD1 (6 bases). The CDR3 sequence is 13 residues long. CDR1 is MDHEN and CDR2 is SYDVKM in the germline V gene. Trimming left V 2 bases short and J 9 bases short, with 13 bases between. CDR3 coding DNA: TGTGCCAGCAGTTTACCCGAGGGGGGGAGCTACACCTTC. It codes for CASSLPEGGSYTF.

This clonotype was observed a handful of times. CDR3 protein: CASSFRGGRAGSNQPQHF. DNA of the CDR3: TGTGCCAGCAGCTTCCGGGGCGGCAGGGCAGGGAGCAATCAGCCCCAGCATTTT. The rearrangement joins TRBV12-3 or TRBV12-4 to TRBJ1-5; the D gene is possibly TRBD1 (5 bases). The V gene lost 6 bases and the J gene lost 1 base, with 22 bases spanning the gap. CDR3 length equals 18 residues.

This clonotype was counted many times. V is TRBV10-3 and J is TRBJ2-7; 9 bases map to TRBD2. V lost 10 bases, J lost 0 bases, and 10 bases stayed unmatched. The CDR3 contains 15 residues. The germline gives CDR1 ENHRY, CDR2 SYGVKD. CDR3 sequence: CATRLAEGPSYEQYF. The CDR3 DNA reads TGTGCCACCCGACTAGCGGAGGGGCCCTCCTACGAGCAGTACTTC.

The sample holds a few counts of this clonotype. The V and J genes are TRBV14 and TRBJ2-5, with D perhaps assigned TRBD1 or TRBD2 (5 bases each). Per germline, CDR1 SGHDN and CDR2 FVKESK. CDR3 size: 15 residues. With 1 base removed from V and 3 bases from J, the gap between germline ends came to 12 bases. The DNA for the CDR3 is TGTGCCAGCAGCCAAGGTGGGACGGCAAAAGAGACCCAGTACTTC. Residues: CASSQGGTAKETQYF.

The chain employs TRBV6-2 or TRBV6-3 and TRBJ2-1; perhaps TRBD2 as D (8 bases). The germline V and J ends were trimmed by 2 bases and 7 bases, with 18 bases remaining between them. The germline CDR1 and CDR2 sequences are MNHEY and SVGEGT. This CDR3 is 16 amino acids long. The CDR3 nucleotides read TGTGCCAGCAGTTACAATTGGGTAGCGGGACAGAATGAGCAGTTCTTC. Its protein is CASSYNWVAGQNEQFF.